Listed below are T cell receptor beta chains from one sample, sequenced in a study of technical replicates of blood from several donors. Only in-frame clones appear in the TCRdb table, and some are missing; sequencing was by immunoSEQ multiplex PCR. The data show about 70,000 clones, with roughly 96% seen just once and 0.21% held by the top ten. Sequenced sample: T cells isolated from PBMCs. These receptor sequences come from a human donor in good health. Both conserved end residues are part of each CDR3.

J gene | V gene | CDR3 protein
TRBJ1-2 | TRBV30 | CAWSVRIDRGKMFNYGYTF
TRBJ2-1 | TRBV6-1 | CASSEALRLAGRYNEQFF
TRBJ2-7 | TRBV29-1 | CSVAGQGYEQYF
TRBJ1-2 | TRBV5-4 | CASGLYPYGYTF
TRBJ2-2 | TRBV14 | CASSPQLSAGELFF
TRBJ2-2 | TRBV4-1 | CASSLSGQGARGELFF
TRBJ2-1 | TRBV28 | CASSSQGAGVHNEQFF
TRBJ1-1 | TRBV9 | CASSPGQGAIGAFF
TRBJ2-1 | TRBV4-1 | CASSQVARLAGADEQFF
TRBJ2-7 | TRBV11-2 | CASSLDLPRGQSYEQYF
TRBJ1-1 | TRBV18 | CASSPASMATEAFF
TRBJ1-5 | TRBV28 | CATGIEANWNQPQHF
TRBJ1-1 | TRBV4-2 | CASTSDTEAFF
TRBJ1-1 | TRBV30 | CARTGLNTEAFF
TRBJ1-2 | TRBV6-1 | CASSEQTGFSGYTF
TRBJ1-2 | TRBV29-1 | CSVELGQGYGYTF
TRBJ2-7 | TRBV27 | CASSLSGGYSYEQYF
TRBJ2-7 | TRBV5-1 | CASRGDRGDYEQYF
TRBJ1-5 | TRBV30 | CAWSRGTDQPQHF
TRBJ1-1 | TRBV7-9 | CASSLVPRDRNTEAFF
TRBJ2-5 | TRBV7-9 | CASSGDVSETQYF
TRBJ1-1 | TRBV11-2 | CASSSFFAGVNTEAFF
TRBJ1-6 | TRBV11-3 | CASSYRTGNSPLHF
TRBJ2-1 | TRBV27 | CASSLVLAGATGQFF
TRBJ1-5 | TRBV27 | CASSLPRRQPQHF
TRBJ2-7 | TRBV6-5 | CASRRSSSYEQYF
TRBJ2-5 | TRBV11-3 | CASSPTGGGGRETQYF
TRBJ2-1 | TRBV10-1 | CASSGGTSGSNEQFF
TRBJ2-1 | TRBV7-9 | CASSLAGGYNEQFF
TRBJ2-3 | TRBV11-1 | CASSLSGGSDTQYF
TRBJ2-7 | TRBV2 | CASSEFGLAGDYEQYF
TRBJ2-7 | TRBV28 | CASSLTSYEQYF
TRBJ2-5 | TRBV7-6 | CASSFPSLRKAQETQYF
TRBJ1-5 | TRBV23-1 | CASSQSPGGSNQPQHF
TRBJ2-7 | TRBV10-3 | CAISRTSGAYEQYF
TRBJ2-7 | TRBV5-1 | CASSLGASGSEQYF
TRBJ1-1 | TRBV7-8 | CASSSLGQGHPEAFF
TRBJ2-5 | TRBV6-6 | CASSYRGTGTRETQYF
TRBJ1-1 | TRBV5-1 | CASSLGTVLMNTEAFF
TRBJ2-7 | TRBV5-1 | CASSLSPAAYEQYF
TRBJ1-2 | TRBV5-1 | CASSAETAPYGYTF
TRBJ2-5 | TRBV28 | CASSSWNRDSLYQETQYF
TRBJ1-2 | TRBV29-1 | CSVEPGTVNYGYTF
TRBJ2-5 | TRBV6-5 | CASSWTGRYQETQYF
TRBJ1-1 | TRBV12-2 | CASRLAPSDRNTEAFF
TRBJ2-7 | TRBV30 | CAWSGDRAYEQYF
TRBJ2-7 | TRBV27 | CASSLNRYEQYF
TRBJ1-1 | TRBV13 | CASSSKTGRGTEAFF
TRBJ2-5 | TRBV28 | CASSPTGDETQYF
TRBJ1-1 | TRBV27 | CASSSQVNTEAFF
TRBJ1-2 | TRBV6-1 | CASSVQVDYGYTF
TRBJ1-2 | TRBV6-1 | CASILRDRVFYGYTF
TRBJ1-3 | TRBV13 | CASSLQGYSGNTIYF